The following is a TCR beta chain sequence with its context. Its matching antigen is unknown. Assay used: immunoSEQ multiplex PCR; TCRdb lists only in-frame clones, some missing. There are fewer than 55,000 clones in the sample; 81% occur only once, and about 7% lies in the top ten. Germline V gene lookup returns CDR1 PRHDT and CDR2 FYEKMQ (reference sequence). The CDR3 has 14 residues. Trimming stripped 3 bases from V and 9 bases from J, with 15 bases between. This specimen comes from a study of OX40 agonist ivuxolimab in advanced cancers. About the study: Cancers in dose escalation were hepatocellular, melanoma, renal cell and head and neck. Subjects had a mean age of around 60 years, with a range of roughly 20 to 79; approximately 83% were male. Participants could have had prior anti-PD-1, anti-PD-L1 or anti-CTLA-4 therapy, and 40% had some.

General study findings and limits: CD8+ T cells were the subset that, on average, had more expanded clones than CD4+.

The receptor was derived from an adult with an advanced solid tumor such as melanoma, head and neck, liver or kidney cancer. The V call is TRBV13, the J call TRBJ2-1; D possibly corresponds to TRBD2 (7 bases). The sample in question was CD4+ or CD8+ T cells sorted from blood, obtained in a trial of the OX40 agonist ivuxolimab. The CDR3 protein is CASSFIGGAGEQFF. DNA for the CDR3: TGTGCCAGCAGCTTCATAGGGGGGGCAGGTGAGCAGTTCTTC.